The clone carrying this TCR beta chain showed up many times. Its antigen is still unknown. The sample originates from a study of T-cell memory formation after mild COVID-19. Study results and limitations: CD8+ contracting clones occupied EMRA, while CD4+ ones occupied mainly CM and EM. Memory sampled before infection contained some responding clones, suggesting cross-reactive memory joined. Contracting clones, day 15 to 85, had balanced CD4/CD8, and later expanders favored CD4+.

5'RACE primed at constant segments yielded TCR alpha and TCR beta cDNA libraries bearing sample barcodes and UMIs. A single record per CDR3 protein comes from TCRdb applying MiXCR to the 5' RACE reads. The sample records a few hundred thousand distinct CDR3 sequences, roughly 21% being singletons. The junction had 6 bases not matched to a gene; V was cut back by 2 bases and J by 1 base. The germline CDR1 and CDR2 sequences are SEHNR and FQNEAQ (reference sequence). This CDR3 has 16 residues. Sequenced material: PBMCs or a T cell subset sorted from them (not recorded which). The rearrangement uses TRBV7-9 and TRBJ2-5; 8 positions agree with TRBD2. This sequence originates from an adult woman who had mild COVID-19 (a few samples of this study predate the infection). Cell type and time point are not known. CDR3 sequence (DNA): TGTGCCAGCAGCTTAATCAGCGCGGGGGGCCAAGAGACCCAGTACTTC. Its translation is CASSLISAGGQETQYF.